The sequence of this TCR beta chain was determined in a study of graft-versus-host responses after intestinal transplantation. Study-wide background: Recipients got multivisceral, liver-intestinal, or isolated intestinal transplants.

Study-level points and caveats: Some GvH clones were seen earlier in gut or blood, suggesting intestinal origin. Within the allografts of patients who had graft-donor T cell macrochimerism, graft-versus-host to host-versus-graft clonal ratios were high. Early after transplant, HvG declines were associated with peak levels of circulating GvH clones.

Some clones are missing from TCRdb's copy, which holds only in-frame ones; the method was immunoSEQ multiplex PCR. Of roughly 40,000 clones detected, about 90% appear once; the ten largest clones hold around 2.5%. On this clone: Antigen: not known.

This CDR3 is built from 13 residues. CDR1 MNHNS and CDR2 SASEGT come from the germline V gene. V lost 7 bases and J lost 0, with 9 bases in between. The sequence was obtained from a human patient who received an intestinal transplant, so some T cells may come from the graft donor. This chain uses TRBV6-1 with TRBJ1-1; D is uncertain. The input for sequencing was PBMCs, taken around 320 days after intestinal transplant. Written as DNA, the CDR3 is TGTGCCAGCAAGGCCCGGATGAACACTGAAGCTTTCTTT. It translates to CASKARMNTEAFF.